A selection of T cell receptor beta chains follows, all from one sample in a study of blood T cells in healthy people across ages. From the 5' RACE reads, TCRdb called clonotypes with MiXCR, one entry per CDR3 protein. The repertoire holds hundreds of thousands of distinct CDR3 sequences, less than 40% seen once, with 15% in the top ten. The specimen sequenced was blood. The receptors originated from a woman aged 80 or older in good health. The conserved cysteine and the conserved F or W are not part of the CDR3 here.

v_call	j_call	cdr3_aa
TRBV7-2	TRBJ1-5	ASSLVSSGQPQH
TRBV7-2	TRBJ2-1	ASSLVGGNYNEQF
TRBV4-1	TRBJ2-1	ASSQGPQGRNNEQF
TRBV7-7	TRBJ2-4	ASSAGQGNIQY
TRBV6-6	TRBJ1-5	ASSFGGQGVNQPQH
TRBV4-2	TRBJ1-2	AGSQVANYDYT
TRBV29-1	TRBJ2-7	SVGGQGSPYEQY
TRBV7-2	TRBJ2-7	ASSRVSYEQY
TRBV28	TRBJ1-2	ASSLPGQARYGHT
TRBV30	TRBJ2-7	AWSVGGTGAYEQY
TRBV29-1	TRBJ1-2	SVGTAGSNYGYT
TRBV6-1	TRBJ2-1	ASSAGTDFCNEQF
TRBV7-9	TRBJ2-7	ASSTPGTPEVPYNEQY
TRBV5-5	TRBJ2-7	ASSLMTDGEQY
TRBV7-2	TRBJ2-4	ASSLRTGLQKNIQY
TRBV12-3/TRBV12-4	TRBJ1-2	ASSIPGQGATGYT
TRBV9	TRBJ1-5	ASSVRDQPQH
TRBV9	TRBJ2-6	ASSVPDRASSGADVLT
TRBV28	TRBJ1-5	ASSLREGNQPQH
TRBV7-9	TRBJ1-1	ASSFPTEAF
TRBV25-1	TRBJ2-7	ASSEGGRDYEQY
TRBV30	TRBJ2-3	ASRQAGSGTDTQY
TRBV20-1	TRBJ2-4	SAPRGGDIQY
TRBV7-2	TRBJ1-4	ASTPGGGKLF
TRBV6-5	TRBJ2-5	ASSSSGVGSETQY
TRBV7-3	TRBJ2-1	ASSLNGGPPNEQF
TRBV10-3	TRBJ1-1	AISESGHTEAF
TRBV6-1	TRBJ2-7	ASSFRGTGEGEQY
TRBV7-9	TRBJ2-2	ADSSGGQGKTGELF
TRBV4-1	TRBJ2-5	ASSQPGQETQY
TRBV5-6	TRBJ2-7	ASSLQGTDEQY
TRBV5-1	TRBJ1-1	ASSLTQFEAF
TRBV5-1	TRBJ2-3	ASSLGGGAADTQY
TRBV7-9	TRBJ1-6	ASLAIGGSNSPLH
TRBV4-1	TRBJ2-7	ASSHLRPGLRYEQY
TRBV20-1	TRBJ2-7	SATGTLFEQY
TRBV14	TRBJ2-4	ASSSGTENIQY
TRBV5-1	TRBJ2-1	ASSLNLRQF
TRBV6-6	TRBJ2-5	ASSISQETQY
TRBV20-1	TRBJ2-1	SALYDPGNEQF
TRBV7-9	TRBJ1-1	ASSFYVGGSTEAF
TRBV9	TRBJ2-7	ASSERLDGYEQY